What follows are 4 T cell receptor beta chains derived from one specimen sequenced in a study of cytomegalovirus exposure and HLA in healthy donors. The PCR made use of 60 Vbeta and 13 Jbeta primers. Here immunoSEQ multiplex PCR was the method, and the copy in TCRdb shows in-frame clones only, minus some. Of around 110,000 clones listed, 60% to 80% were seen once; the top ten hold 2% to 3%. Input material: PBMCs. Receptor source: a man between 40 and 49 years old in good health and CMV-seronegative.

V usage is TRBV5-1 and J usage is TRBJ1-1; 8 bases align to TRBD1. This CDR3 has 14 amino acids. CDR1 and CDR2 from the germline V gene are SGHRS and YFSETQ. J was trimmed by 4 bases and V by 4 bases; bases with no gene match: 6. The DNA for the CDR3 is TGCGCCAGCAGCACGACGACAGGGGCCACTGAAGCTTTCTTT. This encodes CASSTTTGATEAFF.

V usage is TRBV5-6 and J usage is TRBJ2-7, with a weak D call TRBD1 (6 bases). The V gene lost 0 bases and the J gene lost 3 bases, with 10 bases spanning the gap. The germline CDR1 and CDR2 sequences are SGHDT and YYEEEE. The CDR3 covers 14 residues. The CDR3 DNA follows: TGTGCCAGCAGCTTGGGGGGGCAGGGCTACGAGCAGTACTTC. Translated, it gives CASSLGGQGYEQYF.

Comment on this clone: An end of the junction does not agree with germline; a read error may underlie this. The sample carries other DNA sequences with the same CDR3. The chain carries TRBV7-9 and TRBJ2-5; 8 bases are a match to TRBD2. CDR1 and CDR2 from the germline V gene are SEHNR and FQNEAQ (reference sequence). CDR3 length: 13 residues. The CDR3 sequence: CASSPGGEETQYF. CDR3 DNA: TGTGCCAGCAGCCCCGGGGGGGAAGAAACCCAGTACTTC. The complete variable domain, with remaining parts taken from reference TRBV7-9 and TRBJ2-5, reads DTGVSQNPRHKITKRGQNVTFRCDPISEHNRLYWYRQTLGQGPEFLTYFQNEAQLEKSRLLSDRFSAERPKGSFSTLEIQRTEQGDSAMYLCASSPGGEETQYFGPGTRLLVL.

The V gene is TRBV21-1, the J gene TRBJ1-4; the table's D call TRBD1 went unverified against the DNA. TRBV21-1 constitutes a pseudogene. This CDR3 contains 14 residues. The CDR3 DNA follows: TGTGCCAGCAGCGCTACAGGGATTAATGAAAAACTGTTTTTT. Protein sequence: CASSATGINEKLFF.